The 4 T cell receptor beta chains below come from one sample, sequenced in a study of T cell repertoires in cytomegalovirus infection. Antigens of these TCRs are unknown. TCRdb re-called the reads with MiXCR, one entry per CDR3 protein. This sample yields about 130,000 distinct CDR3 sequences, of which roughly a quarter are seen a single time; 34% belongs to the top ten. Sequencing used PBMCs, sequenced either directly or after in vitro stimulation (not recorded which). The receptors come from a human donor in good health (CMV status not recorded). Some clones in this sample may be carry-over from other donors' samples.

In this sample, this clonotype turned up a few times. This sequence joins TRBV28 and TRBJ2-3; D is unresolved. Trimming removed 4 bases at V and 2 bases at J, with 7 bases between. Germline V gene sequence: CDR1 MDHEN, CDR2 SYDVKM. This CDR3 has 13 amino acids. DNA of the CDR3: TGTGCCAGCAGTTATATACTCACAGATACGCAGTATTTT. It codes for CASSYILTDTQYF.

This clonotype occurred once. The chain has TRBV18 and TRBJ2-6; 7 nucleotides align to TRBD1. Germline loops: CDR1 KGHSH, CDR2 LQKENI. V trimming: 3 bases; J trimming: 2 bases; junction bases outside the gene matches: 4. CDR3 length: 16 amino acids. This chain's CDR3 is CASSPVDRAGANVLTF. The DNA for the CDR3 is TGTGCCAGCTCACCCGTAGACAGGGCTGGGGCCAACGTCCTGACTTTC.

The chain has TRBV4-1 and TRBJ1-1; possible D gene TRBD1, 6 bases. Germline CDR1 MGHRA, CDR2 YSYEKL. With 1 base removed from V and 1 base from J, the gap between germline ends came to 13 bases. The length of the CDR3 is 16 residues. The CDR3 is CASSQGYGGANTEAFF. The CDR3 region has the DNA TGCGCCAGCAGCCAAGGGTATGGGGGCGCGAACACTGAAGCTTTCTTT.

The chain links TRBV6-1 to TRBJ2-5, with D perhaps matching TRBD2 (5 bases). Looked up from germline, CDR1 is MNHNS and CDR2 is SASEGT. V shed 0 bases and J shed 5 bases, with 10 bases lying between them. CDR3 size: 14 residues. The CDR3 bases are TGTGCCAGCAGTGAAGCTCCGGGAAGGGAGACCCAGTACTTC. It specifies CASSEAPGRETQYF.